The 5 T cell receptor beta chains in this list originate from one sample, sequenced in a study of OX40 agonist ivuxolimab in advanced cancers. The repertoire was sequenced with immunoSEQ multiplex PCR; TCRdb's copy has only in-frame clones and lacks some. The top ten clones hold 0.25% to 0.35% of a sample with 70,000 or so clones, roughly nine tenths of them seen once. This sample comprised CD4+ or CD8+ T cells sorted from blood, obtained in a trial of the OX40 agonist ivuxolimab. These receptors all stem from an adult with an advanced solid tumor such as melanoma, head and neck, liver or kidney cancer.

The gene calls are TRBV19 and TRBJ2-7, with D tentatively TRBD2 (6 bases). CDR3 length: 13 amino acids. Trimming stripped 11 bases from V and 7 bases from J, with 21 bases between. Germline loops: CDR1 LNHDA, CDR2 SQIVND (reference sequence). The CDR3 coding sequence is TGTGCCTCTTTTGGGGGGAGATCTGGAGAGCAGTACTTC. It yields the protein CASFGGRSGEQYF.

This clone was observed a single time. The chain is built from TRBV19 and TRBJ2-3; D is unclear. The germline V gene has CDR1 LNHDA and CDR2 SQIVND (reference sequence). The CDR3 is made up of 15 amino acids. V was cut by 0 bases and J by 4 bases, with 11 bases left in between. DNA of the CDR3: TGTGCCAGTAGTATAGATCAGGCATTCGCAGATACGCAGTATTTT. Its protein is CASSIDQAFADTQYF. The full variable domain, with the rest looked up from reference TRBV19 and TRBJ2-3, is DGGITQSPKYLFRKEGQNVTLSCEQNLNHDAMYWYRQDPGQGLRLIYYSQIVNDFQKGDIAEGYSVSREKKESFPLTVTSAQKNPTAFYLCASSIDQAFADTQYFGPGTRLTVL.

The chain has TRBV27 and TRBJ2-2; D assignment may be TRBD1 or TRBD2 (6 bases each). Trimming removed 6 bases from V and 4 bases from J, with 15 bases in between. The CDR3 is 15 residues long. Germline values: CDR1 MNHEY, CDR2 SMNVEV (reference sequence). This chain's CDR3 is CASRLQRGVTGELFF. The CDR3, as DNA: TGTGCCAGCAGGCTACAGAGGGGGGTCACCGGGGAGCTGTTTTTT.

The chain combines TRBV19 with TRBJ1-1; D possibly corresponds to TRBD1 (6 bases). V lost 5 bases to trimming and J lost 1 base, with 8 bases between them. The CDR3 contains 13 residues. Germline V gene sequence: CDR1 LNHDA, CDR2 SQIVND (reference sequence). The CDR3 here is CASSADRNTEAFF. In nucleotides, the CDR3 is TGTGCCAGTAGTGCGGACAGGAACACTGAAGCTTTCTTT.

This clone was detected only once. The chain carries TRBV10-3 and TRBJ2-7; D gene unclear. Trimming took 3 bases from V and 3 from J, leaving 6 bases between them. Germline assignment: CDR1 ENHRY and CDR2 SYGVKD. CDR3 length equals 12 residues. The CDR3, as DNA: TGTGCCATCAGTGACTTAGACTACGAGCAGTACTTC. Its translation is CAISDLDYEQYF.